This TCR beta chain was observed in a study of blood T cell repertoires in COVID-19. The germline V and J ends were trimmed by 5 bases and 6 bases, with 20 bases remaining between them. Looked up from germline, CDR1 is PRHDT and CDR2 is FYEKMQ (reference sequence). The CDR3 runs to 16 residues. Original handling: Estimates of nucleated cell counts were drawn from the amplification of reference gene primers. Some clones are missing from TCRdb's copy, which holds only in-frame ones; the method was immunoSEQ multiplex PCR. The DNA gave D and trimming, while V, J and clone size come from that table. The sample gives fewer than 700,000 clones, 85% to 90% of which show up once; 7.8% is in the top ten.

The chain uses TRBV13 and TRBJ2-1; D may be TRBD2 (6 bases). Sequenced sample: peripheral blood. The sequence came from a woman in her 50s with COVID-19, enrolled during active disease. In nucleotides, the CDR3 is TGTGCCAGCAGCCCAAGGAGGGCAGGGCGAAGCAATGAGCAGTTCTTC. Translation gives CASSPRRAGRSNEQFF. Drawing the rest from reference TRBV13 and TRBJ2-1, the complete variable domain is AAGVIQSPRHLIKEKRETATLKCYPIPRHDTVYWYQQGPGQDPQFLISFYEKMQSDKGSIPDRFSAQQFSDYHSELNMSSLELGDSALYFCASSPRRAGRSNEQFFGPGTRLTVL.